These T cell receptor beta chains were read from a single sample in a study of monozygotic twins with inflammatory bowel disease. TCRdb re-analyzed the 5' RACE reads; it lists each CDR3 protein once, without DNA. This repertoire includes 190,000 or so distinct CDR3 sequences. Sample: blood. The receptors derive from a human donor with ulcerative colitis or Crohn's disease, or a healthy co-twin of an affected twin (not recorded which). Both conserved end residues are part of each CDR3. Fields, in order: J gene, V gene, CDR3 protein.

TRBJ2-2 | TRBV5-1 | CASSQFSGTGELFF
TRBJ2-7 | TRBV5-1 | CASSLAGGQYEQYF
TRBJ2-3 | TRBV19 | CASYSGGLAGGTDTQYF
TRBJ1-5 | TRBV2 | CASDGGYSNQPQHF
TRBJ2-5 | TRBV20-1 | CSARDWTAGETQYF
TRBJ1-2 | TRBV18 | CASSPPNRGSGYTF
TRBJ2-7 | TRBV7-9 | CASSGRTAFGEQYF
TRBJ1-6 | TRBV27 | CASSRTLRNSPLHF
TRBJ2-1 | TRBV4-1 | CASSQGTGGRNEQFF
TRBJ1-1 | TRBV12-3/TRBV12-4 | CASRGKTGWVNTEAFF
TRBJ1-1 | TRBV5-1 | CASTWGTGASSLGAFF
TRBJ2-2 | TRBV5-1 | CASSPVEGNTGELFF
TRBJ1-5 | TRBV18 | CASSPGTSSPQHF
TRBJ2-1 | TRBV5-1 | CASSWRQASSYNEQFF
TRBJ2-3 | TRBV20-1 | CSARTGDTQYF
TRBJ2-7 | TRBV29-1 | CSVKVEKPTTYEQYF
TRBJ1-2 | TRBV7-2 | CASSYRRDSGSGGYTF
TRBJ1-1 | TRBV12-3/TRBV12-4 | CASSSAGTGSEAFF
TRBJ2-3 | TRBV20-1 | CSALSNQGTYTDTQYF
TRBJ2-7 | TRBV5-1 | CASSSPGQGTYEQYF
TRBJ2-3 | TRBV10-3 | CAISERTSGGADTQYF
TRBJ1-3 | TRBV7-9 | CASSSGVSGNTIYF
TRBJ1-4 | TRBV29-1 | CSVEGSGKKLFF
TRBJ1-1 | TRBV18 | CASSPPSVNTEAFF
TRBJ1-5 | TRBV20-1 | CSARVWDNQPQHF
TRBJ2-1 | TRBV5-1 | CASSLADRRVYDEQFF
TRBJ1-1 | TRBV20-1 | CSAGLRRGTEAFF
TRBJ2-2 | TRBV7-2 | CASSPRGELFF
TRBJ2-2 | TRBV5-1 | CASSFRELLGRVGELFF
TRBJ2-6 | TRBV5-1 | CASSPDQGRANVLTF
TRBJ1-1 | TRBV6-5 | CASSYGGGTNTEAFF
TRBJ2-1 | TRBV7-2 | CASSSQGGTYGYNEQFF
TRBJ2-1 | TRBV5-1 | CASSLGSSVYNEQFF
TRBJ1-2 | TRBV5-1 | CASSASGTVYGYTF
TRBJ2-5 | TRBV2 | CASKAGIETQYF
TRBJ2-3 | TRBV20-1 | CSAPRSGITDTQYF
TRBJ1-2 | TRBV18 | CASSPWADRLTF